The 5 T cell receptor beta chains below were found in one sample sequenced in a study of blood T cell repertoires in COVID-19. Sequenced by immunoSEQ multiplex PCR; TCRdb stores in-frame clones only, minus some. The sample carries around 180,000 clones, about 85% recorded once. The specimen sequenced was peripheral blood. These receptors came from a man aged 55-75 years with acute or convalescent COVID-19.

This chain joins TRBV30 and TRBJ1-3, with D maybe TRBD1 (5 bases). Trimming took off 4 bases at V and 0 bases at J, with 16 bases between the two ends. This CDR3 contains 16 residues. The germline CDR1 and CDR2 sequences are GTSNPN and SVGIG (reference sequence). DNA of the CDR3: TGTGCCTGGAAACGAGGGGACTATTACTCTGGAAACACCATATATTTT. It codes for CAWKRGDYYSGNTIYF.

For this clone: One end of the junction varies from germline; a read error may be responsible. The chain links TRBV3-1 (or the pseudogene TRBV3-2) to TRBJ1-1, with D unclear. The CDR3 runs to 12 residues. CDR1 is LGHDT, CDR2 YNNKEL, per germline (reference sequence). CDR3 DNA sequence: TGTGCCAGCAGCCAAGGTCCTAGAAGGCGGGTCTTT. Its protein product is CASSQGPRRRVF.

The chain carries TRBV6-5 and TRBJ2-7; the D gene is possibly TRBD2 (6 bases). The CDR3 has 15 amino acids. Germline CDR1 is MNHEY and CDR2 is SVGAGI. Trimming pared 5 bases from V and 2 bases from J, leaving 16 bases between. The CDR3 loop reads CASSRSLGTPYEQYV. The CDR3 nucleotides read TGTGCCAGCAGTCGGAGCCTGGGGACTCCCTACGAGCAGTACGTC.

This chain uses TRBV7-9 with TRBJ1-1, with D tentatively TRBD1 (6 bases). This CDR3 is built from 16 residues. The germline V gene encodes CDR1 SEHNR and CDR2 FQNEAQ (reference sequence). V gave up 5 bases and J gave up 0 bases, with 16 bases separating them. In nucleotides, the CDR3 is TGTGCCAGCAGCACCGGGACACACCATATGAACACTGAAGCTTTCTTT. Residues: CASSTGTHHMNTEAFF.

The rearrangement joins TRBV27 to TRBJ1-2, with a possible D match to TRBD1 (5 bases). Germline assignment: CDR1 MNHEY and CDR2 SMNVEV (reference sequence). The CDR3 is made up of 15 amino acids. Trimming removed 5 bases at V and 5 bases at J, with 18 bases between. The CDR3 loop reads CASSPRETRVYGYTF. CDR3 bases: TGTGCCAGCAGTCCCCGCGAGACCAGGGTTTATGGCTACACCTTC.